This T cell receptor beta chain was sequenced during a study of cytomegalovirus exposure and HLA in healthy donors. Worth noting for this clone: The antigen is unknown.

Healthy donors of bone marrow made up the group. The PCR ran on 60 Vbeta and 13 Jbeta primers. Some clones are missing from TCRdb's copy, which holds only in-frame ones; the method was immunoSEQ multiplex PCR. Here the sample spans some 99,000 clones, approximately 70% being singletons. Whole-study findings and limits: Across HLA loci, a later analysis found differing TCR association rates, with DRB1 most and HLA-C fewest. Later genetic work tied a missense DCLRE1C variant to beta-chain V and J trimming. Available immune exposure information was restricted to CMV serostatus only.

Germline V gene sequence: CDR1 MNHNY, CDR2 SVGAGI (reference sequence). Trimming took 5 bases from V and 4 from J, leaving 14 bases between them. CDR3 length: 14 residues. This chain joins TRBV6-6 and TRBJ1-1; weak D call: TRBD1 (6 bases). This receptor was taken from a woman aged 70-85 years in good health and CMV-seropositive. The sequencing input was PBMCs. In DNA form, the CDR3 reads TGTGCCAGCAGTCAGCCGGGACAAGGCACTGAAGCTTTCTTT. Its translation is CASSQPGQGTEAFF.